These 12 T cell receptor beta chains share one sample of origin, sequenced in a study of tumor-infiltrating lymphocytes in primary liver carcinoma. The blood RNA (from unsorted whole blood) was obtained, and germline DNA was also extracted. A primer in the constant region served to generate TCR beta cDNA from around 500 ng of total RNA. Construction of TCR beta libraries relied on three successive nested multiplex PCR rounds employing slightly modified ARM-PCR. Running 9 to 11 cycles apiece, the first two PCR rounds relied on TRBV1-TRBV30 forward primers together with a C-beta reverse primer. Via MiXCR, TCRdb re-called the multiplex PCR reads, giving one row per CDR3 protein. The repertoire holds about 320,000 distinct CDR3 sequences, with less than 75% as singletons. The specimen sequenced was peripheral blood. The origin of the receptors is a man aged 35-49 years with primary liver carcinoma and hepatitis B virus infection.

This rearrangement joins TRBV7-9 to TRBJ2-5, with D perhaps matching TRBD1 or TRBD2 (5 bases each). The V end was cut by 2 bases, the J end by 9 bases, with 16 bases between. Germline lookup yields CDR1 SEHNR and CDR2 FQNEAQ (reference sequence). The CDR3 totals 14 residues. CDR3 loop: CASSLSGLSKAQYF. CDR3 bases: TGTGCCAGCAGCTTATCGGGGCTGAGTAAGGCCCAGTACTTC. Combining the CDR3 with reference TRBV7-9 and TRBJ2-5 gives the whole variable domain DTGVSQNPRHKITKRGQNVTFRCDPISEHNRLYWYRQTLGQGPEFLTYFQNEAQLEKSRLLSDRFSAERPKGSFSTLEIQRTEQGDSAMYLCASSLSGLSKAQYFGPGTRLLVL.

The V and J genes are TRBV28 and TRBJ2-3; D not certain. The germline gives CDR1 MDHEN, CDR2 SYDVKM. Trimming removed 5 bases from V and 9 bases from J, with 18 bases in between. The CDR3 covers 14 residues. CDR3: CASSPPRAIFTQYF. The CDR3 coding sequence is TGTGCCAGCAGTCCCCCGCGAGCGATTTTCACGCAGTATTTT.

This clonotype was observed a single time. This rearrangement joins TRBV5-4 to TRBJ2-3, with 12 bases fitting TRBD2. This CDR3 has 17 amino acids. Per germline, CDR1 SGHNT and CDR2 YYREEE (reference sequence). The V segment lost 4 bases and the J segment 2 bases; nucleotides outside the gene matches: 8. The CDR3 loop is CASSAGTSGLFTDTQYF. For the CDR3, the DNA is TGTGCCAGCAGCGCAGGGACTAGCGGGCTGTTCACAGATACGCAGTATTTT.

This clonotype came up a few times. The V and J genes are TRBV28 and TRBJ2-2; TRBD2 matches at 7 bases. CDR1 and CDR2 (germline): MDHEN, SYDVKM. CDR3 size: 13 residues. Trimming at V came to 5 bases and at J to 4 bases, leaving 1 base not matched to a gene. CDR3 sequence: CASSPGGTGELFF. The CDR3 DNA reads TGTGCCAGCAGTCCGGGGGGCACCGGGGAGCTGTTTTTT.

This clonotype was observed once. The chain is built from TRBV7-9 and TRBJ2-1; D may match TRBD1 or TRBD2 (5 bases each). The germline V gene encodes CDR1 SEHNR and CDR2 FQNEAQ (reference sequence). The CDR3 is 17 residues long. Trimming removed 7 bases from V and 3 bases from J, with 22 bases in between. The CDR3 spells CASTSRDRPDNYNEQFF. CDR3 sequence (DNA): TGTGCCAGCACCTCAAGGGACCGGCCGGACAACTACAATGAGCAGTTCTTC.

Comment on this clonotype: With a much larger clone just one base away, this may be a read error. The chain joins TRBV29-1 to TRBJ2-3, with D maybe TRBD1 (5 bases). The CDR3 consists of 12 residues. V lost 3 bases to trimming and J lost 5 bases, with 9 bases between them. Germline CDR1 is SQVTM and CDR2 is ANQGSEA. CDR3 DNA: TGCAGCGTTGAGAACAGGATAGATACGCAGTATTTT. Translating it yields CSVENRIDTQYF.

This clonotype was seen repeatedly, ten times or more. This chain uses TRBV4-3 with TRBJ1-2; possible D gene TRBD1, 5 bases. The CDR3 is 15 residues long. The germline V gene has CDR1 LGHNA and CDR2 YSLEER. V lost 2 bases and J 0 bases, leaving 10 bases between the germline ends. Here the CDR3 DNA reads TGCGCCAGCAGCCAATTCTCGGGGGCTAACTATGGCTACACCTTC. Protein sequence: CASSQFSGANYGYTF.

In this sample, this clonotype turned up many times. The rearrangement uses TRBV5-6 and TRBJ2-5; 11 bases align to TRBD2. The CDR3 has 14 residues. V lost 5 bases, J lost 3 bases, and 3 bases stayed unmatched. The germline CDR1 and CDR2 sequences are SGHDT and YYEEEE. CDR3 nucleotide sequence: TGTGCCAGCAGTTCGGGACTAGCGGAAGAGACCCAGTACTTC. Its translation is CASSSGLAEETQYF.

Note on this clonotype: A read error is possible here, since a much larger clone lies one base away. The V call is TRBV5-4, the J call TRBJ2-1; 9 bases are shared with TRBD2. Looked up from germline, CDR1 is SGHNT and CDR2 is YYREEE (reference sequence). With 1 base clipped from V and 10 bases from J, the junction kept 6 bases outside the gene matches. This CDR3 comprises 14 residues. The DNA for the CDR3 is TGTGCCAGCAGCTTGATGCTAGCGGGATGGGAGCAGTTCTTC. It yields the protein CASSLMLAGWEQFF.

V usage is TRBV28 and J usage is TRBJ2-5; the match to TRBD2 covers 12 bases. Per germline, CDR1 MDHEN and CDR2 SYDVKM. The J segment lost 8 bases and the V segment lost 6 bases, leaving 13 bases of the junction unmatched. CDR3 length: 16 residues. This chain's CDR3 is CASSSLLAGGPETQYF. CDR3 DNA: TGTGCCAGCAGCTCCCTTCTAGCGGGAGGGCCTGAAACCCAGTACTTC.

As for this clonotype: One end of the junction does not line up with germline, which may come from a read error. V is TRBV29-1 and J is TRBJ1-1, with D uncertain. Germline CDR1 is SQVTM and CDR2 is ANQGSEA. This CDR3 is built from 14 residues. The CDR3 sequence is CNVEDPRLNSEAFF. CDR3 DNA: TGCAACGTTGAAGATCCACGGTTGAACTCTGAAGCTTTCTTT.

In regard to this clonotype: The missing conserved phenylalanine or tryptophan at the end of this CDR3 makes a read error likely. This CDR3 reads CVSRGSGRIEQFL. The DNA of the CDR3 is TGTGTCAGCAGGGGAAGCGGGAGGATCGAGCAGTTCCTC. V usage is TRBV6-2 or TRBV6-3 and J usage is TRBJ2-1, with 9 bases aligning to TRBD2. The CDR3 extends over 13 amino acids. Germline V lookup: CDR1 MNHEY, CDR2 SVGEGT.